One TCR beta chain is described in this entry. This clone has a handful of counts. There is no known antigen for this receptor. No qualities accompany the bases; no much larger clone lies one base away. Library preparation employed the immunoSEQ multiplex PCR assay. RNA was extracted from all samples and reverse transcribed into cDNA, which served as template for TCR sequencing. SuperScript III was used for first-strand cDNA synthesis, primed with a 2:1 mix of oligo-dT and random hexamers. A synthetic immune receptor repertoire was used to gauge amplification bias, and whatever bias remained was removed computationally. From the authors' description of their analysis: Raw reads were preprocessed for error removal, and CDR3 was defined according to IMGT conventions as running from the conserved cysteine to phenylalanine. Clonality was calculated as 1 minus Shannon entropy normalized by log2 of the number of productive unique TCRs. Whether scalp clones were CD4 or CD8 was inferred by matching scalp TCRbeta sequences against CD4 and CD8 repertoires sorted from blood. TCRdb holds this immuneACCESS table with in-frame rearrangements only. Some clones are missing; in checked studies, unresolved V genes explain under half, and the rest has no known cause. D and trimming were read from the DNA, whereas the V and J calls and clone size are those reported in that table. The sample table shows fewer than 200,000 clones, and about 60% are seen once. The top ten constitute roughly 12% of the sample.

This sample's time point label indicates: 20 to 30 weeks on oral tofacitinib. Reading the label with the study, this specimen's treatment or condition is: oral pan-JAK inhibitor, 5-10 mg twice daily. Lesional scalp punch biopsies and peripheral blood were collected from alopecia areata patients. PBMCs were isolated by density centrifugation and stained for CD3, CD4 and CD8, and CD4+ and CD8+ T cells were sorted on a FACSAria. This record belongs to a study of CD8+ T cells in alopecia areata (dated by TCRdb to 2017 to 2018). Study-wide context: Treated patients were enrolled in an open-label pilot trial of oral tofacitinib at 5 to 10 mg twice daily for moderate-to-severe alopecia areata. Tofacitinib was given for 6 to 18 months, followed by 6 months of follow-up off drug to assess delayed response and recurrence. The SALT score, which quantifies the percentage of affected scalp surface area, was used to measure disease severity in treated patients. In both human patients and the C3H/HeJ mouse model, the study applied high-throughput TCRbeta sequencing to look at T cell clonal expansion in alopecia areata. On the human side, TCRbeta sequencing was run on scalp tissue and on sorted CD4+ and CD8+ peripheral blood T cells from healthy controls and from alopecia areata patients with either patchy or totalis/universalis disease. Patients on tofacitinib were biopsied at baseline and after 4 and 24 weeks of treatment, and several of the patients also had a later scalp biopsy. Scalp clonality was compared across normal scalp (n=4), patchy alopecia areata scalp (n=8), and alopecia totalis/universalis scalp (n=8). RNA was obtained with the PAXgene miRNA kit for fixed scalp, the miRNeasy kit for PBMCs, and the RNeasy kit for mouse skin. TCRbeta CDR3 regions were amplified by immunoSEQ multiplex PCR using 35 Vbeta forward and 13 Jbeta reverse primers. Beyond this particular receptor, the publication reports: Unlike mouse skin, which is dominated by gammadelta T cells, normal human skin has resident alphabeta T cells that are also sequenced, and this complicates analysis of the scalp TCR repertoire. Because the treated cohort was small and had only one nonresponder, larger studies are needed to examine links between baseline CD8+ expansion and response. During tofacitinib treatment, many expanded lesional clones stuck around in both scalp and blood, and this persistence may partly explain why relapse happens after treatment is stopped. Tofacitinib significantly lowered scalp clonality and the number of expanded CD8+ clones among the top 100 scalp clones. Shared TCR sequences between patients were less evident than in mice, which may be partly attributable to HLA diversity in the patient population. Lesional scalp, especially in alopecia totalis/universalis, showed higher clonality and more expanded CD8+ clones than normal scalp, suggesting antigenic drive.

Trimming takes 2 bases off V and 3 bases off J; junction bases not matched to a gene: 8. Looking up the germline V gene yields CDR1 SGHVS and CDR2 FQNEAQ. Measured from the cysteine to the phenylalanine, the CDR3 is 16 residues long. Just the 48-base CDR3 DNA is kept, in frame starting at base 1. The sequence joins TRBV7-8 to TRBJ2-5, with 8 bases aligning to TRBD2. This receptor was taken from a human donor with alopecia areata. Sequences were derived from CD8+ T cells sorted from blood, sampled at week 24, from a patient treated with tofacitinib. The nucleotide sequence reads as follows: TGTGCCAGCAGCTTATGGAATAGCGGGGCCGAAGAGACCCAGTACTTC. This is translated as CASSLWNSGAEETQYF. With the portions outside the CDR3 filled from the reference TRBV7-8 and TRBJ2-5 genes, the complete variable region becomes GAGVSQSPRYKVAKRGQDVALRCDPISGHVSLFWYQQALGQGPEFLTYFQNEAQLDKSGLPSDRFFAERPEGSVSTLKIQRTQQEDSAVYLCASSLWNSGAEETQYFGPGTRLLVL.